These 5 T cell receptor beta chains were sequenced from one sample in a study of identical twins. TCRdb called the 5' RACE reads again in MiXCR, with one record for every CDR3 protein. The table records approximately 890,000 distinct CDR3 sequences, approximately 13% of them present only once. These data also formed part of another study, on yellow fever vaccine responses in identical twins.

Sequencing input: PBMCs. Source of these receptors: a woman aged 18-29 years in good health.

This clonotype was observed at least ten times. In DNA form, the CDR3 reads TGCGCCAGCAGCCTCAACAGGGGTTACGAGCAGTACGTC. The encoded protein is CASSLNRGYEQYV. V is TRBV5-1 and J is TRBJ2-7, with 7 bases that match TRBD1. This CDR3 is built from 13 residues. From germline, CDR1 is SGHRS and CDR2 YFSETQ. Germline trimming cut 4 bases from V and 4 bases from J; bases unmatched to any gene: 5.

This chain uses TRBV2 with TRBJ2-7; weak D call: TRBD1 (6 bases). Germline V CDR1 and CDR2: SNHLY, FYNNEI. The CDR3 covers 16 residues. V was cut by 5 bases and J by 4 bases, with 21 bases left in between. CDR3 sequence: CASSQTGTLRKYEQYF. Here the CDR3 DNA reads TGTGCCAGCAGTCAAACAGGGACCCTTAGGAAGTACGAGCAGTACTTC.

J is TRBJ1-6 and V is TRBV4-2; D possibly corresponds to TRBD1 (6 bases). The length of the CDR3 is 16 residues. CDR1 and CDR2 from the germline V gene are LGHNA and YNFKEQ. V lost 0 bases to trimming and J lost 3 bases, with 9 bases between them. The CDR3 spells CASSQDEQGYNSPLHF. CDR3 nucleotide sequence: TGTGCCAGCAGCCAAGATGAACAGGGCTATAATTCACCCCTCCACTTT.

This chain connects TRBV7-9 to TRBJ1-4; 7 nucleotides align to TRBD1. V dropped 5 bases and J dropped 4; count of bases not matched to a gene: 10. In germline, CDR1 is SEHNR, CDR2 FQNEAQ (reference sequence). The CDR3 spans 16 residues. DNA of the CDR3: TGTGCCAGCAGCACCACGAGTTCAGGGGGTAATGAAAAACTGTTTTTT. Its translation: CASSTTSSGGNEKLFF.

This clonotype has ten or more counts. V and J are TRBV20-1 and TRBJ2-4, with 9 bases lining up with TRBD1. Germline CDR1 is DFQATT and CDR2 is SNEGSKA (reference sequence). V gave up 3 bases and J gave up 3 bases; unmatched junction bases: 6. This CDR3 has 15 residues. The CDR3 region is CSASQTGGFKNIQYF. CDR3 in DNA: TGCAGTGCTAGTCAGACAGGGGGTTTCAAAAACATTCAGTACTTC.